This T cell receptor (beta chain) was captured in a study of immune cell composition in non-small cell lung cancer. Study-wide background: Lung adenocarcinoma or squamous carcinoma made up most tumours.

Trimming took 7 bases from V and 3 from J; bases not matched to a gene: 6. The CDR3 extends over 15 amino acids. CDR1 and CDR2 from the germline V gene are SNHLY and FYNNEI. Whole-study findings and limits: Tumour-associated clones >0.5% occurred in under 40% of adenocarcinomas, roughly 80% of squamous.

Regarding this clone: The antigen is not known.

TCRdb's copy holds only in-frame clones and misses some; the assay was immunoSEQ multiplex PCR. The sample contains 1,500 to 2,000 clones, around 77% of which appear only once. The sequence derives from a human donor with non-small cell lung cancer. Sample: lung tumor tissue. The chain employs TRBV2 and TRBJ2-3, with TRBD2 matching 11 bases. CDR3 in DNA: TGTGCCAGCAAAAGGGCTAGCGGGGGGACAGATACGCAGTATTTT. Translating it yields CASKRASGGTDTQYF.